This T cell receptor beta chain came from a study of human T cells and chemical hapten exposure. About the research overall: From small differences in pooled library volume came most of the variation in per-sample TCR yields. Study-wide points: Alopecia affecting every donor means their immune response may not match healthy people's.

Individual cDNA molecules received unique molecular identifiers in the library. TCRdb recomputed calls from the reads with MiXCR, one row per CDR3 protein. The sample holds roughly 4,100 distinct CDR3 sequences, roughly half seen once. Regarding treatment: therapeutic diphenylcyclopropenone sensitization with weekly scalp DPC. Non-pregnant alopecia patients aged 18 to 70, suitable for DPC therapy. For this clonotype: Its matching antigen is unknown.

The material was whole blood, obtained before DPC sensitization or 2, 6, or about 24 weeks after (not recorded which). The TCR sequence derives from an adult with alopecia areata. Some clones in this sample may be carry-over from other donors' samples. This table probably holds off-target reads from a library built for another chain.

The CDR3 bases are TGTGCCAGCTCACGAAGAACAGGCACCCCGGGTTACGAGCAGTACTTC. Protein product: CASSRRTGTPGYEQYF. This chain links TRBV18 with TRBJ2-7; TRBD1 is a possible D gene (5 bases). V was pared by 4 bases and J by 4 bases, with 20 bases between. Germline assignment: CDR1 KGHSH and CDR2 LQKENI. This CDR3 region has 16 residues.